This TCR beta chain is from a study of blood T cells in healthy people across ages. Study-level results: Expanded clonotype shifts may have been confounded, as the donors had an unknown CMV status.

This CDR3 comprises 14 residues. The germline CDR1 and CDR2 sequences are SQVTM and ANQGSEA. Trimming took off 3 bases at V and 3 bases at J, with 12 bases between the two ends. Comments on this clonotype: The antigen is undetermined.

Combining a sample-barcoded 5' primer with a J-beta primer mix, a second PCR ran for 7 to 11 cycles. TCRdb used MiXCR to reprocess the 5' RACE reads, holding one entry per CDR3 protein. Seen here are about 970,000 distinct CDR3 sequences, about 51% observed once, and the top ten hold around 21%. The V gene is TRBV29-1, the J gene TRBJ2-1; D may correspond to TRBD1 or TRBD2 (6 bases each). The clonotype comes from a woman aged 55-75 years in good health. The source material was blood. CDR3 protein: CSVERGTYYNEQFF. The CDR3 coding sequence is TGCAGCGTTGAGAGGGGGACTTACTACAATGAGCAGTTCTTC.